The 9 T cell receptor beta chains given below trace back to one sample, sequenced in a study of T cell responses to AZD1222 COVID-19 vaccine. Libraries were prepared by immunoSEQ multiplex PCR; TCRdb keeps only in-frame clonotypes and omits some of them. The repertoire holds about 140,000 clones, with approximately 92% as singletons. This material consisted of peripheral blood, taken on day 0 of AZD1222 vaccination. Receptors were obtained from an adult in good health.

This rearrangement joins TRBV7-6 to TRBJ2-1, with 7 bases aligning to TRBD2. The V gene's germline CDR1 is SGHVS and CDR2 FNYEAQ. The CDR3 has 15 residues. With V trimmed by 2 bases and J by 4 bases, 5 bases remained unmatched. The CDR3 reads CASSLTGGGYNEQFF. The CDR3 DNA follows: TGTGCCAGCAGCTTAACTGGGGGAGGGTACAATGAGCAGTTCTTC.

CDR3 residues: CASSGSSYEQYF. CDR3 in DNA: TGTGCCAGCTCAGGGAGCTCCTACGAGCAGTACTTC. The V and J genes are TRBV28 and TRBJ2-7, with D possibly being TRBD1 or TRBD2 (5 bases each). The V end was cut by 8 bases, the J end by 0 bases, with 8 bases between. This CDR3 spans 12 amino acids. Looked up from germline, CDR1 is MDHEN and CDR2 is SYDVKM.

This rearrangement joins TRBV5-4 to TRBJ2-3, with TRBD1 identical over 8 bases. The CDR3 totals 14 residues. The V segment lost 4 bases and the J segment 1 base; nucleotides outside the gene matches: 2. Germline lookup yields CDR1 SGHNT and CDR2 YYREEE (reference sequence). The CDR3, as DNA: TGTGCCAGCAGCCCGACAGGGGGCACAGATACGCAGTATTTT. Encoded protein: CASSPTGGTDTQYF.

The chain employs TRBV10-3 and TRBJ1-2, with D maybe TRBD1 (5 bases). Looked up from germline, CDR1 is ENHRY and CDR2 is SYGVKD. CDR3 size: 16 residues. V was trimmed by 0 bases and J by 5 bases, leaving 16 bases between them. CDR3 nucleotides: TGTGCCATCAGTGAGTCGGGGACTTCCACCAGGTATGGCTACACCTTC. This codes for CAISESGTSTRYGYTF.

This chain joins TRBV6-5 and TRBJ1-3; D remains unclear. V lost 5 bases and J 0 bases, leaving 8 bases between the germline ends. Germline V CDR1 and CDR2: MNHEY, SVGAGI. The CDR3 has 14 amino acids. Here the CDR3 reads CASSPLYSGNTIYF. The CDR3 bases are TGTGCCAGCAGTCCTCTTTACTCTGGAAACACCATATATTTT.

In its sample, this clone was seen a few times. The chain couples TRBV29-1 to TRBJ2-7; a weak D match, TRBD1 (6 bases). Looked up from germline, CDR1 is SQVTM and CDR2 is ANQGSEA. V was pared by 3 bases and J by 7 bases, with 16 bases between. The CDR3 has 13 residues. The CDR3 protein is CSVDFGGQREQYF. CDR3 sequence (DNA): TGCAGCGTTGATTTTGGGGGCCAACGGGAGCAGTACTTC.

CDR3 residues: CATTQGFGYGYTF. CDR3 coding DNA: TGTGCCACTACACAGGGATTCGGCTATGGCTACACCTTC. The V and J genes are TRBV19 and TRBJ1-2; tentatively, D is TRBD1 (6 bases). Germline V CDR1 and CDR2: LNHDA, SQIVND (reference sequence). The CDR3 extends over 13 amino acids. Deletions cut 10 bases from V and 4 bases from J, with 16 bases between.

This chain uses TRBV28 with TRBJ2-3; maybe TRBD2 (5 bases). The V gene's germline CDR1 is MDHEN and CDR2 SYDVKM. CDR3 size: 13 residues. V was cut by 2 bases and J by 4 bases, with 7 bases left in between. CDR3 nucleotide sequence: TGTGCCAGCAGTTTAGAGGGTCCAGATACGCAGTATTTT. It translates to CASSLEGPDTQYF.

DNA for the CDR3: TGTGCCAGTATCAACTGGAGGGGGGCCCTCTCGGCGAACACCGGGGAGCTGTTTTTT. Amino acids: CASINWRGALSANTGELFF. The chain couples TRBV19 to TRBJ2-2; D assignment may be TRBD1 or TRBD2 (6 bases each). This CDR3 is 19 amino acids long. Germline CDR1 and CDR2: LNHDA and SQIVND (reference sequence). Trimming removed 7 bases from V and 0 bases from J, with 24 bases in between.